The 24 T cell receptor beta chains given below trace back to one sample, sequenced in a study of identical twins (dated by TCRdb to the mid-2010s). The library was built by means of 5' RACE. The sequencer was an Illumina HiSeq 2000. Through fastp at Q25 and MiXCR, TCRdb rebuilt clones from the public reads, retaining in-frame beta chains. Merged by CDR3 protein, the rows form single entries marked with the most common genes and DNA. Recorded for this sample are some 300,000 distinct CDR3 sequences; roughly an eighth of them occurred a single time. The ten largest clones capture 7.2% of the sample. This sample was also put to use in a study of yellow fever vaccine responses in identical twins.

The specimen was CD8+ T cells sorted from blood. The receptor set was obtained from a woman in her late teens or twenties in good health.

This clonotype has only a few counts. This chain links TRBV6-2 or TRBV6-3 with TRBJ2-2, with D perhaps matching TRBD2 (6 bases). The CDR3 covers 13 residues. V was trimmed by 5 bases and J by 7 bases, leaving 11 bases between them. Germline CDR1 is MNHEY and CDR2 is SVGEGT. CDR3 amino acids: CASSGGLLGELFF. The CDR3 DNA follows: TGTGCCAGCAGTGGGGGACTGCTCGGGGAGCTGTTTTTT.

This clonotype has a count of ten or more. The rearrangement joins TRBV29-1 to TRBJ1-1; possibly TRBD1 for D (5 bases). The CDR3 totals 11 residues. Germline CDR1 is SQVTM and CDR2 is ANQGSEA. V shed 3 bases and J shed 5 bases, with 7 bases lying between them. For the CDR3, the DNA is TGCAGCGTTGAGGGGGGTACTGAAGCTTTCTTT. Translation: CSVEGGTEAFF.

The chain joins TRBV2 to TRBJ2-7; D remains ambiguous. Trimming pared 6 bases from V and 4 bases from J, leaving 10 bases between. This CDR3 is 12 amino acids long. Germline V gives CDR1 SNHLY, CDR2 FYNNEI. The CDR3 DNA sequence: TGTGCCAGCAGCCTGAGCGAGTACGAGCAGTACTTC. This codes for CASSLSEYEQYF.

The chain couples TRBV5-6 to TRBJ1-1; D call uncertain. Germline lookup yields CDR1 SGHDT and CDR2 YYEEEE. V lost 1 base and J 1 base, leaving 11 bases between the germline ends. This CDR3 comprises 15 residues. As DNA, the CDR3 is TGTGCCAGCAGCTTGTTGGGAGAGCGGAACACTGAAGCTTTCTTT. Encoded protein: CASSLLGERNTEAFF.

The chain combines TRBV7-2 with TRBJ2-7; D is unclear. CDR1 SGHTA and CDR2 FQGNSA come from the germline V gene. CDR3 length: 14 amino acids. The V end lost 3 bases, the J end lost 1 base, and 10 bases lay between the germline ends. The DNA of the CDR3 is TGTGCCAGCAGCTTGCCAGGCTGGTCCTACGAGCAGTACGTC. Protein product: CASSLPGWSYEQYV.

This clonotype was seen ten or more times. The chain couples TRBV3-1 to TRBJ2-1; 12 nucleotides align to TRBD2. This CDR3 has 18 residues. The trim removed 0 bases at V and 7 bases at J, leaving 10 bases unmatched. Germline loops: CDR1 LGHDT, CDR2 YNNKEL (reference sequence). CDR3 sequence reads: CASSQDGAGLAGWNEQFF. DNA of the CDR3: TGTGCCAGCAGCCAAGATGGGGCCGGACTAGCGGGATGGAATGAGCAGTTCTTC.

The V call is TRBV20-1, the J call TRBJ2-7; 7 positions match TRBD1. V shed 1 base, J shed 3 bases, and the junction held 15 bases outside the gene matches. The CDR3 is 17 amino acids. CDR1 and CDR2 from the germline V gene are DFQATT and SNEGSKA (reference sequence). CDR3: CSARAHLGTAAFYEQYF. CDR3 DNA: TGCAGTGCTAGAGCGCACCTCGGGACAGCCGCTTTCTACGAGCAGTACTTC.

CDR3 bases: TGTGCCAGCAGTTTATTGAGTGAGAGGACAGGGTTGGCCGGGGAGCTGTTTTTT. This translates into CASSLLSERTGLAGELFF. The V and J genes are TRBV27 and TRBJ2-2; 8 bases map to TRBD1. Germline CDR1 and CDR2: MNHEY and SMNVEV (reference sequence). The CDR3 consists of 18 residues. The trim removed 1 base at V and 6 bases at J, leaving 13 bases unmatched.

This clonotype was recorded at least ten times. V and J are TRBV20-1 and TRBJ2-7, with 7 bases identical to TRBD1. Germline V CDR1 and CDR2: DFQATT, SNEGSKA (reference sequence). The CDR3 contains 14 residues. J was trimmed by 4 bases and V by 0 bases; bases with no gene match: 6. The chain's CDR3 is CSARDQGQSYEQYF. CDR3 nucleotides: TGCAGTGCTAGAGATCAGGGACAGTCTTACGAGCAGTACTTC.

This clonotype appeared a few times. J is TRBJ2-1 and V is TRBV4-1; TRBD1 agrees at 7 bases. CDR1 is MGHRA, CDR2 YSYEKL, per germline. J was trimmed by 8 bases and V by 5 bases; bases with no gene match: 6. The CDR3 runs to 13 residues. The CDR3 DNA is TGCGCCAGCAGCGCGGATCAGGGGGATGAGCAGTTCTTC. It is translated as CASSADQGDEQFF.

V gene TRBV28 combines with J gene TRBJ2-5; 11 bases fit TRBD2. This CDR3 is 16 amino acids long. The junction had 12 bases not matched to a gene; V was cut back by 7 bases and J by 5 bases. CDR1 is MDHEN and CDR2 is SYDVKM in the germline V gene. DNA for the CDR3: TGTGCCAGCATCCCCACTCGGGCTAGCGGGGGGGAGACCCAGTACTTC. Its protein is CASIPTRASGGETQYF.

The chain joins TRBV18 to TRBJ2-1; TRBD1 matches 7 bases. The J segment lost 5 bases and the V segment lost 4 bases, leaving 8 bases of the junction unmatched. This CDR3 has 15 residues. Per germline, CDR1 KGHSH and CDR2 LQKENI. The CDR3 region has the DNA TGTGCCAGCTCACAAACGACAGGGTTCCACAATGAGCAGTTCTTC. Its translation is CASSQTTGFHNEQFF.

In this sample, this clonotype turned up a few times. This rearrangement joins TRBV6-1 to TRBJ2-2; no firm D call. CDR1 MNHNS and CDR2 SASEGT come from the germline V gene. The CDR3 length is 12 residues. Trimming removed 8 bases from V and 4 bases from J, with 8 bases in between. The DNA for the CDR3 is TGTGCCAGCGTGGGGTTCACCGGGGAGCTGTTTTTT. It yields the protein CASVGFTGELFF.

This clonotype was detected many times. The chain is built from TRBV28 and TRBJ2-7, with 7 nucleotides matching TRBD2. CDR1 is MDHEN and CDR2 is SYDVKM in the germline V gene. CDR3 length equals 13 residues. J gave up 5 bases and V 2 bases, and 3 bases lay outside the gene matches. CDR3 in amino acids: CASSLASGNEQYF. The CDR3 region has the DNA TGTGCCAGCAGTTTAGCTAGCGGTAACGAGCAGTACTTC.

The chain joins TRBV7-6 to TRBJ2-7, with D perhaps matching TRBD2 (6 bases). Per the germline V gene, CDR1 is SGHVS and CDR2 is FNYEAQ. This CDR3 contains 15 residues. Trimming shortened V by 1 base and J by 6 bases, and 16 bases separated the two germline ends. The CDR3 coding sequence is TGTGCCAGCAGCTTAGATACAGTCTCGGGAGCCGAGCAGTACTTC. Its translation is CASSLDTVSGAEQYF.

In DNA form, the CDR3 reads TGTGCCAGCGGAAGGGACAGGGGCGATGAGCAGTTCTTC. Protein product: CASGRDRGDEQFF. The rearrangement uses TRBV12-3 or TRBV12-4 and TRBJ2-1; TRBD1 matches 10 bases. This CDR3 region has 13 residues. V gave up 8 bases and J gave up 8 bases; unmatched junction bases: 6.

This clonotype was picked up a small number of times. This chain uses TRBV27 with TRBJ2-1; D is unresolved. V gave up 0 bases and J gave up 9 bases, with 9 bases separating them. The CDR3 spans 13 residues. CDR1 and CDR2 from the germline V gene are MNHEY and SMNVEV (reference sequence). CDR3 sequence: CASSLSVVREQFF. In nucleotides, the CDR3 is TGTGCCAGCAGTTTATCGGTCGTGCGTGAGCAGTTCTTC.

Of note for this clonotype: At one boundary the junction diverges from the germline segment, which might be a read error. The CDR3 protein is CASSQKTAWVF. In nucleotides, the CDR3 is TGCGCCAGCAGCCAGAAGACAGCCTGGGTCTTC. The rearrangement uses TRBV4-1 and TRBJ2-1, with D possibly matching TRBD1 (5 bases). CDR1 and CDR2 from the germline V gene are MGHRA and YSYEKL. This CDR3 region has 11 residues.

In this sample, this clonotype turned up many times. The V gene is TRBV28, the J gene TRBJ2-1; D remains ambiguous. With 3 bases removed from V and 1 base from J, the gap between germline ends came to 7 bases. Germline V gene sequence: CDR1 MDHEN, CDR2 SYDVKM. This CDR3 has 14 residues. The CDR3 nucleotides read TGTGCCAGCAGTTTTCGAGGTTCCTACAATGAGCAGTTCTTC. This encodes CASSFRGSYNEQFF. The full variable domain, completed using reference TRBV28 and TRBJ2-1, is DVKVTQSSRYLVKRTGEKVFLECVQDMDHENMFWYRQDPGLGLRLIYFSYDVKMKEKGDIPEGYSVSREKKERFSLILESASTNQTSMYLCASSFRGSYNEQFFGPGTRLTVL.

This clonotype turned up a few times. The chain combines TRBV7-8 with TRBJ1-1, with D possibly TRBD1 on 6 matching bases. From germline, CDR1 is SGHVS and CDR2 FQNEAQ. The length of the CDR3 is 14 residues. Trimming stripped 4 bases from V and 4 bases from J, with 13 bases between. The CDR3 protein is CASSSGGGGTEAFF. The CDR3 region has the DNA TGTGCCAGCAGCTCTGGGGGAGGGGGCACTGAAGCTTTCTTT.

CDR3 sequence: CASGLGGGLSYNEQFF. CDR3 bases: TGTGCCAGCGGCCTTGGGGGCGGGCTTTCCTACAATGAGCAGTTCTTC. V usage is TRBV7-9 and J usage is TRBJ2-1, with a possible D match to TRBD1 (6 bases). The V gene lost 8 bases and the J gene lost 1 base, with 18 bases spanning the gap. This CDR3 is 16 amino acids long. CDR1 SEHNR and CDR2 FQNEAQ come from the germline V gene (reference sequence).

The chain employs TRBV4-1 and TRBJ1-1; the D gene is possibly TRBD1 (5 bases). The V and J ends lost 2 bases and 10 bases respectively, with 11 bases between them. This CDR3 is built from 12 residues. Germline lookup yields CDR1 MGHRA and CDR2 YSYEKL. CDR3 sequence (DNA): TGCGCCAGCAGCCAAAACCGGGGGGGAGCTTTCTTT. This codes for CASSQNRGGAFF.

The chain couples TRBV6-2 or TRBV6-3 to TRBJ2-4, with 13 nucleotides matching TRBD2. Germline loops: CDR1 MNHEY, CDR2 SVGEGT. J gave up 2 bases and V 8 bases, and 21 bases lay outside the gene matches. This CDR3 has 21 amino acids. CDR3 loop: CASSSGTSGKERHRSKNIQYF. DNA for the CDR3: TGTGCCAGCTCTTCGGGGACTAGCGGGAAGGAGCGGCACCGATCCAAAAACATTCAGTACTTC.

This clonotype was seen only a few times. This sequence joins TRBV7-9 and TRBJ2-7; D is ambiguous. Deletions cut 2 bases from V and 1 base from J, with 6 bases between. This CDR3 spans 13 amino acids. Germline loops: CDR1 SEHNR, CDR2 FQNEAQ (reference sequence). The CDR3 nucleotides read TGTGCCAGCAGCTTATACACTTCCTACGAGCAGTACTTC. This codes for CASSLYTSYEQYF.